Below, one T cell receptor beta chain is given with its context. CDR3 length: 14 amino acids. Germline V CDR1 and CDR2: LGHNT, FRNRAP. V lost 0 bases to trimming and J lost 4 bases, with 7 bases between them. The data are from a study of blood T cell repertoires in COVID-19. Followed over time, Seattle patients had been enrolled while infection was active. Per the study methods: Amplification of reference gene primers was used by the study to estimate nucleated cell counts. This table comes from immunoSEQ multiplex PCR, and its TCRdb copy is limited to in-frame clones, with some not included. Clonal size and the V and J genes are those of that table, whereas D and trimming came from the DNA. The sample lists tens of thousands of clones; around 75% were seen once.

The sequence derives from a man aged 70 or older with COVID-19, enrolled during active disease. The sample was peripheral blood. V is TRBV12-5 and J is TRBJ1-3, with D hard to call. The CDR3 spells CASGLVQSGNTIYF. CDR3 coding DNA: TGTGCTAGTGGTTTGGTACAATCCGGAAACACCATATATTTT. Based on the CDR3 plus reference TRBV12-5 and TRBJ1-3, the full variable domain is DARVTQTPRHKVTEMGQEVTMRCQPILGHNTVFWYRQTMMQGLELLAYFRNRAPLDDSGMPKDRFSAEMPDATLATLKIQPSEPRDSAVYFCASGLVQSGNTIYFGEGSWLTVV.